This T cell receptor beta chain was recorded in a study of blood T cells in healthy people across ages (dated by TCRdb to the mid-2010s). Turning to the overall study: In model experiments, template switching captured about one uniquely barcoded TCR beta cDNA molecule for every two T cells. Using the same blood draw, the study looked at two additional independent replicas of 1 million unique cDNA reads for two donors, one aged 18 to 30 and the other aged 80 or older. Four age groups were formed from the donors: young (average around 15 years), middle-aged (approximately 39), aged (roughly 56) and long-lived (approximately 80). Age-related changes in TCR beta repertoire diversity were measured in the study by deep sequencing normalized with unique cDNA molecular identifiers.

Beyond this particular receptor, the publication reports: Observed TCR beta diversity per million T cells fell roughly linearly with age, and a significant reduction was already apparent by age roughly 40. Compared with the aged group, the long-lived group had more naive CD4+ T cells, fewer expanded clones and increased TCR diversity, a pattern suggesting age selection. Estimates of total diversity from one million sequenced T cells were regarded as lower bounds and underestimates. Because the CMV infection status of the donors was unknown, age-related changes in expanded clonotypes may potentially have been confounded. Since profiling was done on bulk unsorted PBMCs, naive and antigen-experienced compartments could not be conclusively compared. There was a strong correlation between observed TCR beta diversity and the percentage of naive T cells measured by flow cytometry.

Library prep was done by 5' RACE. TCRdb names Illumina HiSeq 2500 as the instrument used. A second PCR of 7 to 11 cycles was run with a J-beta primer mix and a sample-barcoded 5' primer. A template-switch 5' adaptor carrying 12 random nucleotides introduced a unique molecular identifier onto each TCR beta cDNA molecule. At least 2.5 million CDR3-containing paired-end reads were obtained from each sample. First-strand cDNA synthesis was performed from all RNA using the Mint cDNA synthesis kit, with priming by a TRBC-specific oligonucleotide. All cDNA was treated with uracil-DNA glycosylase and then went through a first 18-cycle PCR with the universal primers M1SS and BC2_uni_R. As for the original processing: For normalization, 1 million high-quality reads, each with a distinct molecular identifier, were randomly selected from each sample. Instead of being binned into consensus sequences, reads that shared molecular identifiers were thrown out. MiTCR, with a Q25 quality threshold and the strictest error-elimination algorithm, was used for CDR3 identification, clonotype clustering and error correction. A nonparametric unseen species model with Euler transformation was used to estimate lower-bound total TCR beta diversity. The raw public reads went through TCRdb reprocessing: fastp at Q25, MiXCR clone calling, in-frame beta chains kept. CDR3 protein duplicates are merged, each entry listing the most common genes and DNA. The authors' filters were not applied to this entry. This sample holds 750,000 to 950,000 distinct CDR3 sequences; 20% to 30% were observed only once. The top ten hold about 3% of the sample.

Systemically healthy Caucasian individuals from Russia, 35 to 40 in total and aged roughly 6 to 95 years, were included as donors. Each donor gave ten milliliters of peripheral blood, collected into EDTA-treated Vacutainer tubes. Ficoll-Paque density-gradient centrifugation was used to isolate PBMCs, with at least 6 million per sample. Total RNA was extracted from PBMCs with Trizol reagent, with at least 5 micrograms obtained per sample. The percentages of naive CD45RAhigh/CD27high T cells were determined by flow cytometry on a PBMC aliquot from every donor. Trimming costs V 2 bases and J 5 bases, and their ends lie 15 bases apart. The CDR3 sequence holds 15 residues, the cysteine and phenylalanine included. Here the CDR3 DNA is all that survives: 45 bases in frame from base 1. In its sample, this clonotype was seen a few times. The antigen this receptor binds is unknown. Qualities for individual bases were not recorded, and no much larger clone is one base off.

These data also featured in a second study, about T cells of mothers and their children. As described in the second report: Donors were nine systemically healthy Caucasian individuals: three mothers and their six children. cDNA synthesis used all of the extracted RNA, with roughly 1.6 ug of RNA in each 15 ul reaction. In the second PCR, the M1S primer added sample barcodes and 2-4 random nucleotides. Over 8 million TCR beta CDR3 reads were obtained for each mother, and 2.5 million to 3 million reads were obtained for each child. TCR recombination output is similarly shaped by thymic selection in related and unrelated pairs, with a minor effect exerted by inherited differences. Related mother-child pairs always showed normalized repertoire overlap that was slightly higher than in unrelated mother-child pairs, though the difference was never significant. Persistent microchimeric T cell clones were not detected, at a sensitivity of about 100 clones per million clonotypes. The study used deep NGS to compare TCR beta repertoires of mothers and children, seeking features distinguishing related mother-child pairs from unrelated individuals. On average, the children were about 10 +/- 4 years old, while the mothers were around 40 +/- 4 years old. After adapters were ligated using NEBNext reagents, the libraries underwent 100+100 nt paired-end sequencing on an Illumina HiSeq 2000. To avoid cross-contamination, the mother libraries and the child libraries were prepared a month apart and sequenced in separate runs. Between about 500,000 and 2,300,000 distinct TCR beta clonotypes were identified per donor. Naive TCR beta clonotypes were estimated from low-frequency clonotypes matched to each donor's FACS-determined naive share, without sorting.

The sequenced sample consisted of blood. The chain links TRBV12-3 or TRBV12-4 with TRBJ2-5; possibly the D gene is TRBD1, per 5 matching bases. The source is a boy between 5 and 17 years old in good health. CDR3 sequence: CASSLNQGVGETQYF. The DNA sequence reads TGTGCCAGCAGTTTAAACCAGGGTGTTGGGGAGACCCAGTACTTC.